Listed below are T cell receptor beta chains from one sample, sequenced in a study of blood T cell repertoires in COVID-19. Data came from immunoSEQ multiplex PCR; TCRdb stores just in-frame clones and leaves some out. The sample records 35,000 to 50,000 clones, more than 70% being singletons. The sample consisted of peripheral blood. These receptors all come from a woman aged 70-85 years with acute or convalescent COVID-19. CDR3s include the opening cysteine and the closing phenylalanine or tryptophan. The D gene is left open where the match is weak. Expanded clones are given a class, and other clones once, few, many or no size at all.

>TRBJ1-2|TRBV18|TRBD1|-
CASSPGQGLVYGYTF
TGTGCCAGCTCACCCGGACAGGGTCTGGTCTATGGCTACACCTTC
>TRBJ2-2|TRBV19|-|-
CASGAQSRWNTGELFF
TGTGCCAGTGGAGCCCAATCTAGGTGGAACACCGGGGAGCTGTTTTTT
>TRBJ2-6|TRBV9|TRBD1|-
CASSATGGAGANVLTF
TGTGCCAGCAGCGCGACAGGGGGCGCTGGGGCCAACGTCCTGACTTTC
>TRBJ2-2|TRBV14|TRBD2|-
CASSLGTSGFRAGELFF
TGTGCCAGCAGCCTTGGGACTAGCGGGTTCCGAGCTGGAGAGCTGTTTTTT
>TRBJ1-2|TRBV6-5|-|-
CASSYYRRLPSYGYTF
TGTGCCAGCAGTTACTACCGACGACTGCCCTCATATGGCTACACCTTC
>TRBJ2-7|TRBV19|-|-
CASSILSGASYEQYF
TGTGCCAGTAGTATCCTATCGGGAGCGTCCTACGAGCAGTACTTC
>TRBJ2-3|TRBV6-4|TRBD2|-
CASSVLSGGPDTQYF
TGTGCCAGCAGTGTGTTGTCGGGAGGGCCAGATACGCAGTATTTT
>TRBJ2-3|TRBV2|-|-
CASRISGNTDTQYF
TGTGCCAGCCGCATTAGCGGAAACACAGATACGCAGTATTTT
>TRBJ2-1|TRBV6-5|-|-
CASSYGGNEQFF
TGTGCCAGCAGTTACGGAGGCAATGAGCAGTTCTTC
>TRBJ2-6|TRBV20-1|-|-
CSASGERAGSGANVLTF
TGCAGTGCTAGTGGGGAGAGAGCAGGCTCTGGGGCCAACGTCCTGACTTTC
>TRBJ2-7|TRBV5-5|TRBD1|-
CASSRQGADVARDFYEQYF
TGTGCCAGCAGCAGACAGGGGGCAGATGTGGCCAGGGACTTTTACGAGCAGTACTTC
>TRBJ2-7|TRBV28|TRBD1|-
CASSYLDRVLTGEQYF
TGTGCCAGCAGTTACCTCGACAGGGTTCTTACGGGCGAGCAGTACTTC
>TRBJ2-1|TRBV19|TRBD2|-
CASSPGTSGRAGPYNEQFF
TGTGCCAGTAGTCCGGGGACTAGCGGGAGGGCCGGCCCCTACAATGAGCAGTTCTTC
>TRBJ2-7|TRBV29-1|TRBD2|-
CSVVRTSGYEQYF
TGCAGCGTTGTGAGGACTAGCGGCTACGAGCAGTACTTC
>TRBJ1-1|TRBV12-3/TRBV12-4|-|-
CAIHEGVNTEAFF
TGTGCCATCCACGAGGGGGTGAACACTGAAGCTTTCTTT
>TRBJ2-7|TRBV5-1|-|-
CASSLVSGGAHEQYF
TGCGCCAGCAGCTTGGTGTCCGGAGGGGCTCACGAGCAGTACTTC
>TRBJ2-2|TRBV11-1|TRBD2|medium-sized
CASSLLAGGSAGELFF
TGTGCCAGCAGCTTACTAGCGGGAGGGTCCGCCGGGGAGCTGTTTTTT
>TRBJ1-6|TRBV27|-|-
CASSPRDRVPLHF
TGTGCCAGCAGTCCGCGGGATCGGGTACCCCTCCACTTT
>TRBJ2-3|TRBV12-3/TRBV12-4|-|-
CASSFAAPDTQYF
TGTGCCAGCAGTTTTGCCGCGCCGGATACGCAGTATTTT
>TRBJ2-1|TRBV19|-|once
CASSTRNRDWHNEQFF
TGTGCCAGTAGTACCCGGAACCGGGACTGGCACAATGAGCAGTTCTTC
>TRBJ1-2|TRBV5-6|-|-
CASSLPSGQAGGYTF
TGTGCCAGCAGCTTGCCTTCAGGGCAAGCAGGTGGCTACACCTTC
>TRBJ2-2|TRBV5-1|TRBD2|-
CASSLVAGSTGELFF
TGCGCCAGCAGCCTGGTAGCGGGTAGCACCGGGGAGCTGTTTTTT
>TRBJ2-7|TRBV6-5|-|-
CASSYRGTGTPYEQYF
TGTGCCAGCAGTTACCGCGGAACAGGGACGCCCTACGAGCAGTACTTC
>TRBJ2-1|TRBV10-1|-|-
CASSDPRQIKREQFF
TGCGCCAGCAGTGACCCGAGGCAGATCAAGAGGGAGCAGTTCTTC
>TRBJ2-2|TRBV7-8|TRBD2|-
CASSLSVAGGPTGELFF
TGTGCCAGCAGCTTATCCGTAGCGGGAGGGCCCACCGGGGAGCTGTTTTTT
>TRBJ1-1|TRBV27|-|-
CASARAFF
TGTGCCAGCGCGCGCGCTTTCTTT
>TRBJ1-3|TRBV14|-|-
CASSPTAGNTIYF
TGTGCCAGCAGCCCTACAGCTGGAAACACCATATATTTT
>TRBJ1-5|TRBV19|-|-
CASSSLAGFNQPQHF
TGTGCCAGTAGTAGTTTAGCAGGGTTCAATCAGCCCCAGCATTTT
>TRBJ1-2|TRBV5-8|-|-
CASSPVSANYGYTF
TGTGCCAGCAGCCCCGTCTCAGCTAACTATGGCTACACCTTC
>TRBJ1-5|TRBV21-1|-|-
CASAPSLPPRQAQHF
TGTGCCAGTGCCCCAAGTTTACCACCCCGCCAGGCCCAGCATTTT
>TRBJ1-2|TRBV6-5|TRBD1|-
CASNIGTGDYGYTF
TGTGCCAGCAATATTGGGACAGGGGACTATGGCTACACCTTC
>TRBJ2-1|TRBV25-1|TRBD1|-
CASSDRGQGAYNEQFF
TGTGCCAGCAGTGACCGAGGACAGGGGGCCTACAATGAGCAGTTCTTC
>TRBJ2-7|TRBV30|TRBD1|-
CAWSVRLGGEHEQYF
TGTGCCTGGAGTGTGCGTCTAGGGGGCGAGCACGAGCAGTACTTC
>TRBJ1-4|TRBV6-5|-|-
CASSYYRSGEKLFF
TGTGCCAGCAGTTATTACAGGTCCGGAGAAAAACTGTTTTTT
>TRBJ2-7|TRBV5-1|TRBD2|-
CASSPPGLAPNEQYF
TGCGCCAGCAGCCCTCCGGGACTAGCGCCGAACGAGCAGTACTTC
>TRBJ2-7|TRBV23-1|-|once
CASRPGAIISYEQYF
TGCGCCAGCAGACCAGGGGCCATAATTTCCTACGAGCAGTACTTC
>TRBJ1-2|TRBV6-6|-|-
CASSKQGDYGYTF
TGTGCCAGCAGCAAACAGGGAGACTATGGCTACACCTTC
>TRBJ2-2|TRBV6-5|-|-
CASSYPQGTNTGELFF
TGTGCCAGCAGTTACCCCCAGGGGACGAACACCGGGGAGCTGTTTTTT
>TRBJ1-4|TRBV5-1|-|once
CASSVGTNEKLFF
TGCGCCAGCAGCGTCGGGACTAATGAAAAACTGTTTTTT
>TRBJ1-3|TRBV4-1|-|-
CASSRPGGTTTGNTIYF
TGCGCCAGCAGCCGCCCCGGAGGAACTACGACTGGAAACACCATATATTTT
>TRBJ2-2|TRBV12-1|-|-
CASSFFKGQGGTGELFF
TGTGCCAGCAGCTTCTTCAAGGGACAGGGTGGAACCGGGGAGCTGTTTTTT